The rows below give T cell receptor beta chains drawn from one sample of a study of blood T cell repertoires in COVID-19. Assay: immunoSEQ multiplex PCR; the TCRdb copy retains only in-frame clones and omits some. The sample shows about 270,000 clones, 70% to 90% of them seen only once. Sequencing was carried out using peripheral blood. The source is a woman in her seventies with acute or convalescent COVID-19. Both conserved end residues are part of each CDR3. D genes are given only for firm matches. Clone size appears in some rows only: once, few, many, or a class for an expanded clone.

v_gene,j_gene,d_gene,abundance,CDR3aa,CDR3nt
TRBV29-1,TRBJ2-7,.,.,CSVEVGAYEQYF,TGCAGCGTTGAAGTCGGAGCCTACGAGCAGTACTTC
TRBV7-7,TRBJ2-1,TRBD2,.,CASSLTLAGTEQFF,TGTGCTAGCAGCTTAACACTAGCGGGGACCGAGCAGTTCTTC
TRBV4-1,TRBJ2-3,.,once,CASSQVEDTQYF,TGCGCCAGCAGCCAAGTTGAGGATACGCAGTATTTT
TRBV3-1/TRBV3-2,TRBJ1-1,.,few,CASSSSQGWTEAFF,TGTGCCAGCAGCTCAAGTCAGGGTTGGACTGAAGCTTTCTTT
TRBV5-1,TRBJ2-1,.,.,CASSLKGNEQFF,TGCGCCAGCAGCTTGAAGGGGAATGAGCAGTTCTTC
TRBV5-5,TRBJ1-1,.,.,CASSLGRANTEAFF,TGTGCCAGCAGCTTGGGCAGGGCAAACACTGAAGCTTTCTTT
TRBV7-6,TRBJ2-1,TRBD2,.,CASSPRTSGVYNEQFF,TGTGCCAGCAGCCCCAGGACTAGCGGGGTTTACAATGAGCAGTTCTTC
TRBV27,TRBJ1-2,TRBD1,.,CASSFGGQGGGYTF,TGTGCCAGCAGTTTTGGCGGACAGGGGGGAGGCTACACCTTC
TRBV7-9,TRBJ1-2,.,.,CASSLESGAGYTF,TGTGCCAGCAGCTTGGAATCTGGGGCTGGCTACACCTTC
TRBV4-2,TRBJ1-4,.,.,CASSQDEQRKLFF,TGTGCCAGCAGCCAAGATGAGCAGAGGAAACTGTTTTTT
TRBV10-2,TRBJ1-1,TRBD1,.,CASQNSQGQTEAFF,TGCGCCAGCCAAAATTCACAGGGGCAGACTGAAGCTTTCTTT
TRBV2,TRBJ1-2,.,.,CASSVRQVDFYTF,TGTGCCAGCAGTGTAAGACAGGTCGACTTCTACACCTTC
TRBV9,TRBJ2-7,.,.,CASSGGGGTEAYEQYF,TGTGCCAGCAGCGGAGGAGGGGGGACAGAAGCCTACGAGCAGTACTTC
TRBV2,TRBJ1-4,TRBD1,.,CASSRQGKGEKLFF,TGTGCCAGCAGTCGACAGGGCAAGGGGGAAAAACTGTTTTTT
TRBV19,TRBJ2-1,TRBD2,.,CASSIHERGTYNEQFF,TGTGCCAGTAGTATCCATGAGCGGGGGACTTACAATGAGCAGTTCTTC
TRBV6-4,TRBJ1-2,.,.,CASSDRGGGYTF,TGTGCCAGCAGTGATAGGGGAGGTGGCTACACCTTC
TRBV5-6,TRBJ1-1,.,.,CASSLTGPTEAFF,TGTGCCAGCAGCTTGACAGGGCCCACTGAAGCTTTCTTT
TRBV9,TRBJ2-5,.,.,CASSVVGQGGETQYF,TGTGCCAGCAGCGTAGTTGGGCAGGGTGGAGAGACCCAGTACTTC
TRBV19,TRBJ1-1,.,many,CASGAGPNTEAFF,TGTGCCAGTGGGGCAGGCCCAAACACTGAAGCTTTCTTT
TRBV3-1/TRBV3-2,TRBJ1-2,.,.,CASSQAAGTPGYTF,TGTGCCAGCAGCCAAGCGGCAGGGACTCCTGGCTACACCTTC
TRBV2,TRBJ2-3,TRBD2,.,CASSGPGGTDTQYF,TGTGCCAGCAGTGGGCCCGGGGGGACAGATACGCAGTATTTT
TRBV6-6,TRBJ1-2,TRBD1,.,CASGRDRNTPRYTF,TGTGCCAGCGGACGGGACAGGAATACCCCCCGCTACACCTTC